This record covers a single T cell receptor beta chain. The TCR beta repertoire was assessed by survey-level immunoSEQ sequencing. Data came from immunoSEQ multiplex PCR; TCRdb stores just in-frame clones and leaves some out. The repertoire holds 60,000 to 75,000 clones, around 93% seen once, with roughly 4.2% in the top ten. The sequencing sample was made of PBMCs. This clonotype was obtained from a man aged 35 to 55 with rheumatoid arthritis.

CDR3 in amino acids: CASSPGTGVAKNIQYF. CDR3 coding DNA: TGCGCCAGCAGCCCGGGGACAGGGGTAGCCAAAAACATTCAGTACTTC. V usage is TRBV5-1 and J usage is TRBJ2-4, with 10 bases aligning to TRBD1. The germline V gene has CDR1 SGHRS and CDR2 YFSETQ. This CDR3 comprises 16 residues. V shed 4 bases, J shed 0 bases, and the junction held 4 bases outside the gene matches.